The T cell receptor beta chain under discussion was sequenced for a study of shared clonotypes between healthy human individuals. Notes on the study in general: Memory subsets generally showed lower estimated richness than naive subsets. Lower generation probabilities were found for non-shared clonotypes than for those shared by all four donors. About 4.5% of naive CD4 clonotypes were common to a few donors.

The healthy adult donors were HIV-negative and reported no recent acute infections or vaccinations. The junction had 7 bases not matched to a gene; V was cut back by 4 bases and J by 3 bases. CDR3 length: 18 residues. Germline assignment: CDR1 KGHSH and CDR2 LQKENI. Comments on this clone: Its antigen remains unknown.

Only in-frame clones appear in the TCRdb table, and some are missing; sequencing was by immunoSEQ multiplex PCR. The repertoire consists of 2 million to 2.5 million clones, with more than 80% occurring once and the leading ten covering roughly 0.36%. The rearrangement joins TRBV18 to TRBJ2-1, with 15 bases fitting TRBD2. The TCR originated in a young man in good health. Some clones in this sample may be carry-over from other donors' samples. What was sequenced was naive CD4+ T cells from PBMCs. Subset noted: CD45RA+ positively selected. The CDR3: CASSLTGLAGGHYNEQFF. In DNA form, the CDR3 reads TGTGCCAGCTCACTAACGGGACTAGCGGGAGGTCACTACAATGAGCAGTTCTTC.